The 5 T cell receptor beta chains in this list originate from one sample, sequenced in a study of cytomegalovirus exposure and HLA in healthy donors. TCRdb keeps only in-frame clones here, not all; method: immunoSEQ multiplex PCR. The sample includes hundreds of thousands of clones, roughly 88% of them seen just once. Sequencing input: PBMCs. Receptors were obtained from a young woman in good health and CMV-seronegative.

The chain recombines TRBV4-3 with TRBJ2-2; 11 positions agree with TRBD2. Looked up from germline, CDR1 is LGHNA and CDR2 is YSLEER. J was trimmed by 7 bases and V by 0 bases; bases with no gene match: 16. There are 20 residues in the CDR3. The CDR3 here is CASSQDRVSGRAGLSGELFF. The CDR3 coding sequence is TGCGCCAGCAGCCAAGATAGAGTTAGCGGGAGGGCCGGACTCAGCGGGGAGCTGTTTTTT.

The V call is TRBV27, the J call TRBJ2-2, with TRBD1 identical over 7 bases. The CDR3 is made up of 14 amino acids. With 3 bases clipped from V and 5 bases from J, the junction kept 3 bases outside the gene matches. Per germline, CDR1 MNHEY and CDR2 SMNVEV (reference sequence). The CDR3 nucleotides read TGTGCCAGCAGTTTTTCACAGGGGACCGGGGAGCTGTTTTTT. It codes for CASSFSQGTGELFF.

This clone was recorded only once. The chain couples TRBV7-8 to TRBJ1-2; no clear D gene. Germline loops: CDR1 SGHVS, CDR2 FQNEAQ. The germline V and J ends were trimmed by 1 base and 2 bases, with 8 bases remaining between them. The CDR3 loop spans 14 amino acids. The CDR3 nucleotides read TGTGCCAGCAGCTTAGATCGTGGAAACTATGGCTACACCTTC. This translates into CASSLDRGNYGYTF. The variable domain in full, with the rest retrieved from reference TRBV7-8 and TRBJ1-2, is GAGVSQSPRYKVAKRGQDVALRCDPISGHVSLFWYQQALGQGPEFLTYFQNEAQLDKSGLPSDRFFAERPEGSVSTLKIQRTQQEDSAVYLCASSLDRGNYGYTFGSGTRLTVV.

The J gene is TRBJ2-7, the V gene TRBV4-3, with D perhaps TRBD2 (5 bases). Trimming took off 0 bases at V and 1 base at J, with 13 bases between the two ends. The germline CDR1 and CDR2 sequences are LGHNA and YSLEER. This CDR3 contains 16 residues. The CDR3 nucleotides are TGCGCCAGCAGCCAAGATCGGTGGGAGTCATCCTACGAGCAGTACTTC. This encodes CASSQDRWESSYEQYF.

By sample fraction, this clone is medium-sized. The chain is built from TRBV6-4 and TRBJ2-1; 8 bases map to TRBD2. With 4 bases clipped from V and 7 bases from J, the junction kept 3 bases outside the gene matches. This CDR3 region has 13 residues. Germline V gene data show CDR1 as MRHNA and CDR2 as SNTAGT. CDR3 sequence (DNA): TGTGCCAGCAGTGCGGGGACTAGGAATGAGCAGTTCTTC. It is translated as CASSAGTRNEQFF.